This entry lists 9 T cell receptor beta chains sequenced from one sample in a study of cytomegalovirus exposure and HLA in healthy donors (dated by TCRdb to 2016 to 2017). Receptor amplification or capture employed the immunoSEQ multiplex PCR assay. The table was pulled from immuneACCESS by TCRdb, which kept in-frame rearrangements only. Such tables lose some clones; where checked, under half of the loss comes from unresolved V genes, and the rest has no known cause. In this sample the table shows hundreds of thousands of clones, around 87% of which occur a single time. Together, the top ten hold approximately 2% of the sample. Specimen: PBMCs. These receptors all come from a woman aged 18-29 years in good health and CMV-seropositive.

The V call is TRBV19, the J call TRBJ2-7, with no clear D. V was clipped by 8 bases and J by 2 bases, with 22 bases between them. CDR1 and CDR2 from the germline V gene are LNHDA and SQIVND (reference sequence). This CDR3 spans 16 amino acids. The CDR3 reads CASSQVDMGWTYEQYF. CDR3 nucleotides: TGTGCCAGTTCGCAGGTGGATATGGGCTGGACCTACGAGCAGTACTTC.

J is TRBJ2-7 and V is TRBV29-1, with TRBD1 as a possible D gene (5 bases). This CDR3 comprises 13 residues. CDR1 is SQVTM, CDR2 ANQGSEA, per germline. The V end lost 4 bases, the J end lost 3 bases, and 13 bases lay between the germline ends. CDR3 nucleotide sequence: TGCAGCGTTGGAGTAGGGCAGGGCTACGAGCAGTACTTC. Amino acid sequence: CSVGVGQGYEQYF.

The CDR3 DNA follows: TGTGCCAGCACCCTTAACAGGGATGGCTACACCTTC. This codes for CASTLNRDGYTF. The chain links TRBV7-9 to TRBJ1-2, with a weak D call TRBD1 (6 bases). V lost 7 bases, J lost 6 bases, and 12 bases lay in between. Germline-derived CDR1 and CDR2 are SEHNR and FQNEAQ (reference sequence). The length of the CDR3 is 12 residues. Full variable domain (missing parts from reference TRBV7-9 and TRBJ1-2): DTGVSQNPRHKITKRGQNVTFRCDPISEHNRLYWYRQTLGQGPEFLTYFQNEAQLEKSRLLSDRFSAERPKGSFSTLEIQRTEQGDSAMYLCASTLNRDGYTFGSGTRLTVV.

The chain has TRBV6-5 and TRBJ1-2; D call uncertain. V lost 0 bases, J lost 8 bases, and 10 bases lay in between. CDR1 and CDR2 from the germline V gene are MNHEY and SVGAGI. The CDR3 is made up of 13 amino acids. CDR3 loop: CASSYSSLLGYTF. The CDR3 nucleotides read TGTGCCAGCAGTTACTCGAGTCTGTTAGGCTACACCTTC.

V is TRBV29-1 and J is TRBJ2-1; 8 positions match TRBD2. Germline values: CDR1 SQVTM, CDR2 ANQGSEA. Unmatched junction bases numbered 5, after V lost 7 bases and J lost 3 bases. The CDR3 extends over 13 amino acids. The CDR3 region is CSGSGSNYNEQFF. CDR3 nucleotide sequence: TGCAGCGGCAGCGGGAGCAACTACAATGAGCAGTTCTTC.

The genes are TRBV6-5 and TRBJ2-1; unclear D gene. The CDR3 is 16 amino acids. Trimming left V 3 bases short and J 0 bases short, with 12 bases between. Germline V gives CDR1 MNHEY, CDR2 SVGAGI. The chain's CDR3 is CASSYDARGSYNEQFF. The CDR3 DNA reads as TGTGCCAGCAGTTATGATGCGAGAGGCTCCTACAATGAGCAGTTCTTC.

The chain is built from TRBV6-5 and TRBJ1-5; the D is unclear. The CDR3 length is 13 residues. The V gene's germline CDR1 is MNHEY and CDR2 SVGAGI. V was shortened by 2 bases and J by 10 bases, with 12 bases between the two germline ends. As DNA, the CDR3 is TGTGCCAGCAGTTACAGCGGGAGGTCACCCCAGCATTTT. Encoded protein: CASSYSGRSPQHF.

This clone was counted a single time. The J gene is TRBJ2-1, the V gene TRBV5-1; 8 bases fit TRBD2. The CDR3 has 18 amino acids. CDR1 and CDR2 from the germline V gene are SGHRS and YFSETQ. J was trimmed by 5 bases and V by 4 bases; bases with no gene match: 17. CDR3 residues: CASSLSPPRTSGHNEQFF. The CDR3 nucleotides read TGCGCCAGCAGCCTGAGCCCACCCCGAACTAGCGGCCACAATGAGCAGTTCTTC.

The chain carries TRBV5-1 and TRBJ2-5, with 7 bases matching TRBD2. Germline V gene lookup returns CDR1 SGHRS and CDR2 YFSETQ. V shed 2 bases, J shed 5 bases, and the junction held 6 bases outside the gene matches. The CDR3 is 14 amino acids. The CDR3 loop is CASSFGEGLETQYF. For the CDR3, the DNA is TGCGCCAGCAGCTTTGGGGAGGGGTTGGAGACCCAGTACTTC. The full variable domain, completed using reference TRBV5-1 and TRBJ2-5, is KAGVTQTPRYLIKTRGQQVTLSCSPISGHRSVSWYQQTPGQGLQFLFEYFSETQRNKGNFPGRFSGRQFSNSRSEMNVSTLELGDSALYLCASSFGEGLETQYFGPGTRLLVL.